Given below is one TCR beta chain in context. There is no known antigen for this receptor. No much larger clone is present one base from it, and per-base qualities are unavailable. These data originate in a study of blood T cell repertoires in COVID-19 (dated by TCRdb to 2018 to 2020). In the study overall: Samples from collaborators originated in the United States, Italy and Spain and spanned both the acute and convalescent phases of COVID-19. The prospective study material was composed of cDNA or gDNA derived from T cells, B-cell-depleted T cells, or PBMCs. Deeply sampled blood TCRbeta repertoires from subjects exposed to, actively infected with, or recovered from COVID-19 were included in the dataset. A freely available public database, intended as a resource for researchers studying the immune response to SARS-CoV-2, is where the repertoires were released. Samples came from the ongoing ImmuneRACE study (first 160 participants) plus 1,254 subjects from 6 global collaborators. A de-identified subject ID, COVID-19 status, age in years and sex were almost always included in the sample metadata. Where available, HLA class I and class II types were obtained from metadata supplied by the sample provider rather than from assay-based typing. What the research found in general, with its limitations: The amount of clinical and demographic metadata varied by source and participant and was provided uncurated.

TCRbeta CDR3 regions were amplified from genomic DNA using the immunoSEQ Assay, a bias-controlled multiplex PCR. Processing in the source paper ran as follows. The number of nucleated cells in each sample was estimated from the amplification of reference gene primers within the assay. To quantify the absolute abundance of each unique TCRbeta CDR3 rearrangement, sequence reads were collapsed and filtered. For each sample, productive Simpson clonality was calculated as the square root of Simpson's diversity index across productive rearrangements. TCRdb retrieved this table from immuneACCESS and kept in-frame rearrangements only. Not all clones are present; in checked studies, unresolved V genes account for under half, and no reason is known for the remainder. Clone size and V and J calls were adopted from that table, with D and trimming inferred from the DNA. This sample has over 150,000 clones in its table, and roughly 83% of those were observed once. 12% to 15% of the sample goes to the ten largest clones.

Each collaborating institution followed its own protocols to collect whole blood in K2EDTA tubes. For TCRbeta analysis, collaborators shipped samples as frozen whole blood, isolated PBMCs, or DNA extracted from either of those sample types. V was cut back by 0 bases and J by 3 bases, leaving a gap of 16 bases between them. From its cysteine to its phenylalanine, the CDR3 spans 17 amino acids. Of the read, only the CDR3 DNA is kept; its 51 bases are in frame from base 1. CDR1 is given as LGHNA and CDR2 as YNFKEQ, both from the germline V gene. This clonotype was obtained from a man younger than 30 with active or convalescent COVID-19. Sequenced input: peripheral blood. The rearrangement joined TRBV4-2 to TRBJ2-3; TRBD2 is a weak D gene call, 6 bases matching. The CDR3 here reads CASSQEGRGGETDTQYF. The nucleotide sequence reads as follows: TGTGCCAGCAGCCAAGAGGGTCGGGGCGGGGAAACAGATACGCAGTATTTT.